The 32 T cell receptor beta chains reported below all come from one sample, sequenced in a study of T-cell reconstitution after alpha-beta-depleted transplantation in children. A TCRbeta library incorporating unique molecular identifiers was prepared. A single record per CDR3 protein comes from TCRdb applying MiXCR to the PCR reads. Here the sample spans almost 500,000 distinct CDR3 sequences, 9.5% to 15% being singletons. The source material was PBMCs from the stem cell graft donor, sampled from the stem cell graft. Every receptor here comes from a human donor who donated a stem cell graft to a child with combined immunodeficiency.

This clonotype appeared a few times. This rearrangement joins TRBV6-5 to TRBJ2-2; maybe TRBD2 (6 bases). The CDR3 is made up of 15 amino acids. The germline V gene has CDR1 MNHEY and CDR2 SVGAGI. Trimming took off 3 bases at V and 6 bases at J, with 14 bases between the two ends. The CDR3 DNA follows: TGTGCCAGCAGTTATTGGGGGGAAGGCGCCGGGGAGCTGTTTTTT. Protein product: CASSYWGEGAGELFF.

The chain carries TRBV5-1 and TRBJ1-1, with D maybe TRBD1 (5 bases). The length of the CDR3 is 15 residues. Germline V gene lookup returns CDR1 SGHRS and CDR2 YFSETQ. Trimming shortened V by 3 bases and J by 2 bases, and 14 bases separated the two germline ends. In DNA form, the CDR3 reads TGCGCCAGCAGCTGGGGCCCGGAGATAAACACTGAAGCTTTCTTT. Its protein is CASSWGPEINTEAFF. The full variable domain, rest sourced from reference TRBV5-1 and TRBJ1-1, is KAGVTQTPRYLIKTRGQQVTLSCSPISGHRSVSWYQQTPGQGLQFLFEYFSETQRNKGNFPGRFSGRQFSNSRSEMNVSTLELGDSALYLCASSWGPEINTEAFFGQGTRLTVV.

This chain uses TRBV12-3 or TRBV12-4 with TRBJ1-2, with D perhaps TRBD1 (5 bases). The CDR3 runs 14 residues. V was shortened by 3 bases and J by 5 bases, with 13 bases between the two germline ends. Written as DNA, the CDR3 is TGTGCCAGCAGTTTCGCGACAGTTTCGTATGGCTACACCTTC. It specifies CASSFATVSYGYTF.

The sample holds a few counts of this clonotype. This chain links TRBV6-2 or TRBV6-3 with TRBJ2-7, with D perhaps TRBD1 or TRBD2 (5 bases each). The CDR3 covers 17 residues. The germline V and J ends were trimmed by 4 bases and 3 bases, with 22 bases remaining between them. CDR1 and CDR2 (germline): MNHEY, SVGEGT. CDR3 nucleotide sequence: TGTGCCAGCAGTTTCCCTTGGGACGCTCAATTGGACTACGAGCAGTACTTC. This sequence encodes CASSFPWDAQLDYEQYF.

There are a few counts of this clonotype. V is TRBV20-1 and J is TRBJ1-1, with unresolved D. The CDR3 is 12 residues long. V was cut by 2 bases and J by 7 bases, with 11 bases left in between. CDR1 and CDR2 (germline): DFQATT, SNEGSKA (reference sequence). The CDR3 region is CSARLYGLEAFF. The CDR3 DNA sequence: TGCAGTGCTAGACTGTATGGTCTTGAAGCTTTCTTT.

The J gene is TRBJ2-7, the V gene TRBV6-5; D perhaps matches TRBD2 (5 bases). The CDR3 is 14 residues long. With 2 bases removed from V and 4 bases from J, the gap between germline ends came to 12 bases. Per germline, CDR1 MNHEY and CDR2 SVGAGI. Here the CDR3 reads CASSYGRERYEQYF. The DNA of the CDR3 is TGTGCCAGCAGTTACGGTCGGGAAAGGTACGAGCAGTACTTC.

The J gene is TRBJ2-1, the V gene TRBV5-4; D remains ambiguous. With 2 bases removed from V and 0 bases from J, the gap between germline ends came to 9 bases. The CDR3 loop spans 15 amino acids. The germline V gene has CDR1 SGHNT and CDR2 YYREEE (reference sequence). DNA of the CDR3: TGTGCCAGCAGCTTCGACTCCCGCTCCTACAATGAGCAGTTCTTC. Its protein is CASSFDSRSYNEQFF.

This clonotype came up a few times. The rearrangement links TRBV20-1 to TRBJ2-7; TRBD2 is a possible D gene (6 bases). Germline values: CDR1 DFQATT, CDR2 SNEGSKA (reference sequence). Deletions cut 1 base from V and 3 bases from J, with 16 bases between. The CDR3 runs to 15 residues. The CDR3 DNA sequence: TGCAGTGCTAGAGCTGGATGGGCGGGGTACTACGAGCAGTACTTC. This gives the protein CSARAGWAGYYEQYF.

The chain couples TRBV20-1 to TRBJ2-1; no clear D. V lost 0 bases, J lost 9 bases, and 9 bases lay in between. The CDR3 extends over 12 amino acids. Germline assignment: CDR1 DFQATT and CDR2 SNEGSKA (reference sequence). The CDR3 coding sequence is TGCAGTGCTAGAGATCGCACTTCTGAGCAGTTCTTC. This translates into CSARDRTSEQFF.

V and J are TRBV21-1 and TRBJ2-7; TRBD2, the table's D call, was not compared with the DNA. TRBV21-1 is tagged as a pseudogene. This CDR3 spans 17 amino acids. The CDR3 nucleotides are TGTGCCAGCAGCTCCCCACCCGAAAATTCCAGTCTAAAGAGGCAGTACTTC. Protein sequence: CASSSPPENSSLKRQYF.

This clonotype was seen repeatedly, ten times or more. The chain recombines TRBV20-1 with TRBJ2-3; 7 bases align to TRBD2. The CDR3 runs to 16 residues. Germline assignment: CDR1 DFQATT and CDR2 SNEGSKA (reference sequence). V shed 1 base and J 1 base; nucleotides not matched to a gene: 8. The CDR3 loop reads CSARARGGYRTDTQYF. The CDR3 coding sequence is TGCAGTGCTAGAGCGCGGGGAGGGTACCGCACAGATACGCAGTATTTT.

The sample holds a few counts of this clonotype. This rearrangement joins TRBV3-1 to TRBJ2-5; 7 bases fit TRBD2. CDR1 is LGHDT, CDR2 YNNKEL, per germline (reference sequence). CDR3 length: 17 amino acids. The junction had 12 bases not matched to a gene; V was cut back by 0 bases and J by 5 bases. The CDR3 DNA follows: TGTGCCAGCAGCCAAGAAGGGAGTGGGGGGGTCGGGGAGACCCAGTACTTC. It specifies CASSQEGSGGVGETQYF.

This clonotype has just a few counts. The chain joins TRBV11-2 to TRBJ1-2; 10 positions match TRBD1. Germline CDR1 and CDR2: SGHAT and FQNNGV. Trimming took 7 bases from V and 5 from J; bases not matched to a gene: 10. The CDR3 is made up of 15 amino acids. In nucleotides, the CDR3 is TGTGCCAGCACCACCCAAGGACAGGGGGGTTATGGCTACACCTTC. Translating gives CASTTQGQGGYGYTF.

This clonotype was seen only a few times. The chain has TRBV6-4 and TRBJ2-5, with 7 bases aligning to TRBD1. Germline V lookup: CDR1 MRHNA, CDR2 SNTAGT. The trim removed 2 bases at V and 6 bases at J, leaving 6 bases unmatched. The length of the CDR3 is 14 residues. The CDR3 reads CASSDDRDAKTQYF. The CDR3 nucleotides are TGTGCCAGCAGTGACGACAGGGATGCAAAGACCCAGTACTTC.

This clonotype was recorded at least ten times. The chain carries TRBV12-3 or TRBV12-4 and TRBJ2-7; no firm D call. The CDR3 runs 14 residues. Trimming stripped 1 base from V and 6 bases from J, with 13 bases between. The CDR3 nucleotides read TGTGCCAGCAGTTTAGGTCACCTCCCCCTCGAGCAGTACTTC. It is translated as CASSLGHLPLEQYF.

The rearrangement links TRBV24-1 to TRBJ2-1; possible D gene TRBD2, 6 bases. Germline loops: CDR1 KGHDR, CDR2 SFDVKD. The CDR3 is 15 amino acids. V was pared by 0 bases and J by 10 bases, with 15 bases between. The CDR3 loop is CATSDLRGGAAEQFF. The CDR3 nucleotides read TGTGCCACCAGTGATTTGCGGGGCGGGGCGGCGGAGCAGTTCTTC.

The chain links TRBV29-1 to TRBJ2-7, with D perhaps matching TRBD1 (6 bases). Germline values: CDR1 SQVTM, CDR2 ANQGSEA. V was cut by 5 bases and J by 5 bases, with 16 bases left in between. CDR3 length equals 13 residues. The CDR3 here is CSVTGRQVHEQYF. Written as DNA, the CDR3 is TGCAGCGTTACAGGGCGCCAGGTCCACGAGCAGTACTTC.

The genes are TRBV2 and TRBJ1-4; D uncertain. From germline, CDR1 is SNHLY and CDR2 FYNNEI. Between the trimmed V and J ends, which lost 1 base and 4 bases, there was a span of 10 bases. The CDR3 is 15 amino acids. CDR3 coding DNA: TGTGCCAGCAGTGAAGGCCGGGATATTAATGAAAAACTGTTTTTT. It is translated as CASSEGRDINEKLFF.

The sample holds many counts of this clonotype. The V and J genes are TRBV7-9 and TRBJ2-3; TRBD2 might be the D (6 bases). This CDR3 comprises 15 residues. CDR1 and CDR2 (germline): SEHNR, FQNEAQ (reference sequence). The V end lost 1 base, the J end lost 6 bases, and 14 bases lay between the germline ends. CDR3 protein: CASSLGLGEEDTQYF. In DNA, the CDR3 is TGTGCCAGCAGCTTAGGGTTAGGGGAGGAGGATACGCAGTATTTT.

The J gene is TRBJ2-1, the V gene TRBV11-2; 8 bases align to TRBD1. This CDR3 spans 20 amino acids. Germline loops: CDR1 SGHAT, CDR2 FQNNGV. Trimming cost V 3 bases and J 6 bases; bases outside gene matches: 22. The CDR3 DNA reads TGTGCCAGCAGCTTCCCTACCCACGGACAGGGCGAAATCGCTTCCAATGAGCAGTTCTTC. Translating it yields CASSFPTHGQGEIASNEQFF.

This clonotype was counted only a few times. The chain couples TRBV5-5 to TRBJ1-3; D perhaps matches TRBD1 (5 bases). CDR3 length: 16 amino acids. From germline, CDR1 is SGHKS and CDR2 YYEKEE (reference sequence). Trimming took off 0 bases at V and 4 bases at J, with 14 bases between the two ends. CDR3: CASSLEPQGPGNTIYF. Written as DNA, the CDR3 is TGTGCCAGCAGCTTGGAGCCCCAGGGACCAGGAAACACCATATATTTT.

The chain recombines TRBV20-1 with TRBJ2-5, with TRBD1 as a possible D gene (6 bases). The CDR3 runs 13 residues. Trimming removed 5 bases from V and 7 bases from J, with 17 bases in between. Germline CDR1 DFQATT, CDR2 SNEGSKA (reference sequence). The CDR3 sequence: CSAHRDGAATQYF. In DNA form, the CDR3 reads TGCAGTGCTCACAGGGACGGGGCGGCGACCCAGTACTTC.

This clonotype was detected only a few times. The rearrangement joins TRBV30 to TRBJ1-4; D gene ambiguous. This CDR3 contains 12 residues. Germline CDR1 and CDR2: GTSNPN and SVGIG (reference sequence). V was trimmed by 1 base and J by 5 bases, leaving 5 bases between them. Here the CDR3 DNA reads TGTGCCTGGAGTGAAAGAAATGAAAAACTGTTTTTT. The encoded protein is CAWSERNEKLFF.

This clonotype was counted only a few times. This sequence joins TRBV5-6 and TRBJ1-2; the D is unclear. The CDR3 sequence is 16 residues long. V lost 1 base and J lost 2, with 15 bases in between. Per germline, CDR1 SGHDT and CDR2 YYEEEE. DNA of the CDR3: TGTGCCAGCAGCTTGTCTCCCACCACCCTCAACTATGGCTACACCTTC. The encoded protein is CASSLSPTTLNYGYTF. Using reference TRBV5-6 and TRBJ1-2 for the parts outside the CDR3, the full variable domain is DAGVTQSPTHLIKTRGQQVTLRCSPKSGHDTVSWYQQALGQGPQFIFQYYEEEERQRGNFPDRFSGHQFPNYSSELNVNALLLGDSALYLCASSLSPTTLNYGYTFGSGTRLTVV.

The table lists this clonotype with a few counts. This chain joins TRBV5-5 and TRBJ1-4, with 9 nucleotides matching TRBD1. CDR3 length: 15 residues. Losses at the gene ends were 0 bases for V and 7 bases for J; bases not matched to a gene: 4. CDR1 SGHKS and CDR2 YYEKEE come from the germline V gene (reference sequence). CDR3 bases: TGTGCCAGCAGCTTGGCGGGACAGGGTTTTGAAAAACTGTTTTTT. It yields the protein CASSLAGQGFEKLFF.

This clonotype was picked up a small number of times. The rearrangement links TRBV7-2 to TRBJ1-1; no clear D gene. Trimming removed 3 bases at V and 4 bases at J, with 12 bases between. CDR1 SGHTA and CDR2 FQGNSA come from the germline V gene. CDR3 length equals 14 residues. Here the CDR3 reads CASSFPQAVTEAFF. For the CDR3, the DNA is TGTGCCAGCAGCTTTCCCCAGGCAGTCACTGAAGCTTTCTTT.

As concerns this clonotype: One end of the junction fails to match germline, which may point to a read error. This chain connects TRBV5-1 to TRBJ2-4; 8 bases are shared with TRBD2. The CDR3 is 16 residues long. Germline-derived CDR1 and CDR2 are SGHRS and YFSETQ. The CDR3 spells CASSLLAEGAKNVQYF. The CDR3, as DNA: TGCGCCAGCAGCCTACTAGCGGAGGGAGCCAAAAACGTTCAGTACTTC.

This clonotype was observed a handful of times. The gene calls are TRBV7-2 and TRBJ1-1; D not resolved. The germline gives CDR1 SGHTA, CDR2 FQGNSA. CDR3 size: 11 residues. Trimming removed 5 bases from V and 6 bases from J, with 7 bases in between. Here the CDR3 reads CASSDTPEAFF. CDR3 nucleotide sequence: TGTGCCAGCAGCGATACTCCTGAAGCTTTCTTT.

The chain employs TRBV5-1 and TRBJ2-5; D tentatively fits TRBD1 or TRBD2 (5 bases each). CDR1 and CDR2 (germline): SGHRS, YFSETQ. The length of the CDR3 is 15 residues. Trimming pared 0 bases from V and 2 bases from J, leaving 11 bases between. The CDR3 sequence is CASSLGRTNQETQYF. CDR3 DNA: TGCGCCAGCAGCTTGGGGAGGACAAATCAAGAGACCCAGTACTTC. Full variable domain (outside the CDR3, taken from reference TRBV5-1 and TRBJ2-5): KAGVTQTPRYLIKTRGQQVTLSCSPISGHRSVSWYQQTPGQGLQFLFEYFSETQRNKGNFPGRFSGRQFSNSRSEMNVSTLELGDSALYLCASSLGRTNQETQYFGPGTRLLVL.

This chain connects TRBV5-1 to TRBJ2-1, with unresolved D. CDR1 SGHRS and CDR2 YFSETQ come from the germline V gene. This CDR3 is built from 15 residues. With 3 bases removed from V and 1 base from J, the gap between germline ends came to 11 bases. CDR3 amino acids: CASSWEQGSYNEQFF. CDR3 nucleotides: TGCGCCAGCAGCTGGGAACAAGGATCCTACAATGAGCAGTTCTTC.

In nucleotides, the CDR3 is TGTGCCAGCAGCTTAGTTATGACCGGGACTAGAAACAATGAGCAGTTCTTC. Translation gives CASSLVMTGTRNNEQFF. J is TRBJ2-1 and V is TRBV7-3; 8 bases fit TRBD2. The CDR3 sequence is 17 residues long. Per germline, CDR1 SGHTA and CDR2 FQGTGA. Germline trimming cut 2 bases from V and 5 bases from J; bases unmatched to any gene: 11.

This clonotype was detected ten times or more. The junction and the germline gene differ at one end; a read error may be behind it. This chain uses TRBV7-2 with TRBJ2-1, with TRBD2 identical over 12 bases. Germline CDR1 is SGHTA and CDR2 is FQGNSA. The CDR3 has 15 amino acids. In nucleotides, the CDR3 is TGTGCCAGCAGCCTAGCGGGAGGGGCCTACAATGAGCAGTTCTTC. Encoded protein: CASSLAGGAYNEQFF.